This TCR beta chain appears in the sequencing data of a study of response to subunit inactivated influenza vaccine. Study conclusions and caveats: The authors suggested that every seasonal influenza vaccination recruits few new T cells.

This CDR3 is built from 16 residues. J gave up 2 bases and V 1 base, and 6 bases lay outside the gene matches. CDR1 and CDR2 from the germline V gene are DFQATT and SNEGSKA (reference sequence). This clonotype was seen ten or more times. What it recognizes is unknown. TCRdb ran MiXCR on the RT-PCR reads and lists one entry per CDR3 protein. Of hundreds of thousands of distinct CDR3 sequences in the sample, 7.6% were seen once. The starting material was PBMCs from blood, obtained less than 30 months after vaccination. This TCR came from a man aged 50 to 75 who received an inactivated influenza vaccine. The rearrangement uses TRBV20-1 and TRBJ2-7, with TRBD2 identical over 12 bases. The CDR3 sequence: CSARGGRTSGAYEQYF. As DNA, the CDR3 is TGCAGTGCTAGAGGGGGGAGGACTAGCGGGGCCTACGAGCAGTACTTC.